The entry below describes one T cell receptor beta chain. Antigen: not known. This sample was taken from a study of shared clonotypes between healthy human individuals. CDR1 is LGHNT, CDR2 FRNRAP, per germline. V was cut by 0 bases and J by 3 bases, with 13 bases left in between. The CDR3 loop spans 16 amino acids. Study-wide points: Of the naive CD4 clonotypes, around 4.9% were shared across a handful of donors. Larger richness was generally estimated for naive than memory subsets.

Memory CD4+ cells were the fraction left after CD45RA+ naive selection. The assay was immunoSEQ multiplex PCR, and TCRdb's table has in-frame clones only and misses some. The table includes 950,000 to 1,100,000 clones, about 75% detected once. The chain has TRBV12-5 and TRBJ2-3; weak D call: TRBD2 (6 bases). This receptor was taken from a man between 18 and 29 years old in good health. Source material: memory CD4+ T cells sorted from blood. Subset reported: CD45RA-negative fraction. CDR3 sequence: CASGLVLGGRTDTQYF. CDR3 nucleotide sequence: TGTGCTAGTGGTTTGGTACTAGGAGGGAGGACAGATACGCAGTATTTT.